These 26 T cell receptor beta chains were all obtained from the same sample, sequenced in a study of T cell repertoires in cytomegalovirus infection (dated by TCRdb to about 2019). For sequencing, an Illumina HiSeq 1500 was employed. The public sequencing data were trimmed at Q25 with fastp and processed into clonotypes with MiXCR by TCRdb, which kept only in-frame beta chains. Each entry is one CDR3 protein sequence, shown with its most common DNA and genes. This sample gives approximately 490,000 distinct CDR3 sequences in total; 11% of them show up just once. Jointly, the top ten make up about a tenth of the sample. Sequencing was performed on PBMCs. All receptors come from a human donor in good health (CMV status not recorded). Some clones in this sample may be carry-over from other donors' samples.

At least ten counts were recorded for this clonotype. V gene TRBV5-1 combines with J gene TRBJ1-6; 7 positions match TRBD1. The germline gives CDR1 SGHRS, CDR2 YFSETQ. The CDR3 has 16 amino acids. The V gene end was trimmed by 3 bases and the J gene end by 6 bases; junction bases not matched to a gene: 9. The CDR3 reads CASSSGQVPGNSPLHF. As DNA, the CDR3 is TGCGCCAGCAGCTCAGGACAGGTCCCCGGTAATTCACCCCTCCACTTT.

The rearrangement joins TRBV20-1 to TRBJ2-1, with TRBD2 identical over 9 bases. Germline V gene data show CDR1 as DFQATT and CDR2 as SNEGSKA (reference sequence). The CDR3 has 16 amino acids. V was pared by 0 bases and J by 3 bases, with 6 bases of the junction left unmatched. The CDR3 nucleotides read TGCAGTGCTAGAGATTATAGGCGGGGGGGCTACAATGAGCAGTTCTTC. Translation gives CSARDYRRGGYNEQFF.

This clonotype was counted ten times or more. The V and J genes are TRBV6-4 and TRBJ1-1, with no clear D. Germline CDR1 and CDR2: MRHNA and SNTAGT. Trimming pared 4 bases from V and 0 bases from J, leaving 6 bases between. This CDR3 is 13 amino acids long. CDR3 in amino acids: CASSATMNTEAFF. The CDR3 DNA is TGTGCCAGCAGTGCCACCATGAACACTGAAGCTTTCTTT.

The chain uses TRBV6-6 and TRBJ1-1; TRBD1 is a possible D gene (6 bases). The CDR3 is made up of 13 amino acids. Germline CDR1 is MNHNY and CDR2 is SVGAGI (reference sequence). Trimming removed 2 bases from V and 7 bases from J, with 11 bases in between. The CDR3 DNA sequence: TGTGCCAGCAGTTACCCTCAACAGGGTGAAGCTTTCTTT. It yields the protein CASSYPQQGEAFF.

This clonotype was seen just once. DNA of the CDR3: TGCAGTGCTAGAGATGTCGTAAAGGTGGCTGGTGGGACCCAGTACTTC. Protein sequence: CSARDVVKVAGGTQYF. The chain couples TRBV20-1 to TRBJ2-5, with D unclear. This CDR3 region has 16 residues. The V end was cut by 0 bases, the J end by 7 bases, with 21 bases between. Germline CDR1 reads DFQATT; CDR2 reads SNEGSKA (reference sequence).

DNA of the CDR3: TGTGCCAGCAGCCAAGATATGCAGTGGAATCAGCCCCAGCATTTT. Protein product: CASSQDMQWNQPQHF. This chain joins TRBV3-1 and TRBJ1-5; no clear D gene. Germline CDR1 reads LGHDT; CDR2 reads YNNKEL (reference sequence). There are 15 residues in the CDR3. Trimming stripped 0 bases from V and 4 bases from J, with 10 bases between.

This clonotype was observed at least ten times. The genes are TRBV7-3 and TRBJ2-3, with 9 bases that match TRBD2. The germline V gene encodes CDR1 SGHTA and CDR2 FQGTGA. This CDR3 region has 15 residues. V lost 8 bases, J lost 0 bases, and 6 bases stayed unmatched. CDR3 nucleotides: TGTGCCAGCCGTCCTAGCGGGGTTAGCACAGATACGCAGTATTTT. The encoded protein is CASRPSGVSTDTQYF.

This clonotype was seen repeatedly, ten times or more. The genes are TRBV7-6 and TRBJ2-5; 8 nucleotides match TRBD2. CDR3 length: 14 amino acids. Germline CDR1 SGHVS, CDR2 FNYEAQ. J gave up 5 bases and V 5 bases, and 7 bases lay outside the gene matches. The CDR3 spells CASSIGLAGETQYF. The CDR3 DNA reads TGTGCCAGCAGCATCGGACTAGCTGGGGAGACCCAGTACTTC.

This clonotype was observed many times. The CDR3 coding sequence is TGTGCCAGCTCGGCGGGCCCCTATGGCTACACCTTC. This sequence encodes CASSAGPYGYTF. The V and J genes are TRBV11-2 and TRBJ1-2; no firm D call. The CDR3 is 12 residues long. The germline V gene has CDR1 SGHAT and CDR2 FQNNGV. The ends were cut back, 8 bases at V and 4 bases at J, with 11 bases in the middle.

This clonotype has only a few counts. The chain uses TRBV28 and TRBJ1-2; the D gene is possibly TRBD1 (6 bases). Trimming left V 6 bases short and J 4 bases short, with 18 bases between. The CDR3 has 15 residues. From germline, CDR1 is MDHEN and CDR2 SYDVKM. The CDR3 is CASRVRGGQGYGYTF. The CDR3, as DNA: TGTGCCAGCAGGGTGAGGGGGGGGCAAGGCTATGGCTACACCTTC.

Only a few counts were recorded for this clonotype. The rearrangement uses TRBV20-1 and TRBJ2-7; D tentatively reads TRBD1 or TRBD2 (5 bases each). Trimming shortened V by 2 bases and J by 2 bases, and 13 bases separated the two germline ends. The CDR3 covers 14 residues. Germline CDR1 and CDR2: DFQATT and SNEGSKA (reference sequence). Here the CDR3 reads CSARTGTGTYEQYF. The CDR3 DNA is TGCAGTGCTAGAACCGGGACGGGAACCTACGAGCAGTACTTC.

This clonotype was observed many times. CDR3 sequence reads: CASSFGGVNIQYF. DNA of the CDR3: TGTGCCAGCAGTTTTGGGGGAGTGAACATTCAGTACTTC. The genes are TRBV28 and TRBJ2-4; possibly TRBD1 or TRBD2 for D (5 bases each). The CDR3 length is 13 residues. V was cut by 3 bases and J by 7 bases, with 10 bases left in between. The germline V gene encodes CDR1 MDHEN and CDR2 SYDVKM.

This clonotype was seen many times. The chain has TRBV7-9 and TRBJ1-2; D is unresolved. V was shortened by 1 base and J by 4 bases, with 4 bases between the two germline ends. The CDR3 sequence is 12 residues long. The germline V gene has CDR1 SEHNR and CDR2 FQNEAQ (reference sequence). The CDR3 sequence is CASSLGSYGYTF. In nucleotides, the CDR3 is TGTGCCAGCAGCTTAGGCAGCTATGGCTACACCTTC.

This chain joins TRBV12-3 or TRBV12-4 and TRBJ2-7, with TRBD2 matching over 14 bases. There are 15 residues in the CDR3. V was pared by 5 bases and J by 4 bases, with 4 bases of the junction left unmatched. As DNA, the CDR3 is TGTGCCAGCAGTAATAGGACTAGCGGGGGGTACGAGCAGTACTTC. It specifies CASSNRTSGGYEQYF.

Ten or more counts support this clonotype. The chain uses TRBV7-8 and TRBJ1-3, with D unresolved. Trimming took 4 bases from V and 4 from J, leaving 11 bases between them. Germline CDR1 reads SGHVS; CDR2 reads FQNEAQ. The CDR3 has 14 residues. The CDR3 reads CASSSPPQGNTIYF. CDR3 nucleotides: TGTGCCAGCAGCTCACCCCCTCAGGGAAACACCATATATTTT.

This clonotype was seen at least ten times. V is TRBV6-5 and J is TRBJ1-1; possible D gene TRBD1, 5 bases. Per germline, CDR1 MNHEY and CDR2 SVGAGI. Deletions cut 0 bases from V and 0 bases from J, with 20 bases between. CDR3 length: 19 amino acids. CDR3 sequence reads: CASSYSRKGRVGVNTEAFF. CDR3 DNA sequence: TGTGCCAGCAGTTACTCGAGAAAGGGACGAGTGGGGGTGAACACTGAAGCTTTCTTT.

This clonotype has a count of ten or more. CDR3: CASSEGNLYGYTF. CDR3 DNA: TGTGCCAGCAGTGAAGGGAACCTCTATGGCTACACCTTC. The V gene is TRBV6-1, the J gene TRBJ1-2; D gene uncertain. CDR1 and CDR2 (germline): MNHNS, SASEGT. The CDR3 runs 13 residues. V dropped 1 base and J dropped 4 bases, with 7 bases sitting between them.

This clonotype was observed at least ten times. V and J are TRBV7-8 and TRBJ2-5; TRBD2 matches at 12 bases. V dropped 5 bases and J dropped 4; count of bases not matched to a gene: 5. The CDR3 spans 15 residues. From germline, CDR1 is SGHVS and CDR2 FQNEAQ. The CDR3 DNA reads TGTGCCAGCAGCCTCGGACTAGCGGGAATAGAGACCCAGTACTTC. Protein: CASSLGLAGIETQYF.

V gene TRBV29-1 combines with J gene TRBJ1-1; TRBD1 agrees at 9 bases. The CDR3 is made up of 17 amino acids. V lost 0 bases to trimming and J lost 6 bases; unmatched junction nucleotides: 14. Germline V gene sequence: CDR1 SQVTM, CDR2 ANQGSEA. CDR3 region: CSVEDRRTGDDWAEAFF. The CDR3 DNA reads as TGCAGCGTTGAAGATCGCCGGACAGGGGATGATTGGGCTGAAGCTTTCTTT.

This clonotype was counted ten times or more. The V gene is TRBV27, the J gene TRBJ1-1; perhaps TRBD1 as D (5 bases). V dropped 11 bases and J dropped 7 bases, with 20 bases sitting between them. This CDR3 has 13 residues. Germline V CDR1 and CDR2: MNHEY, SMNVEV (reference sequence). CDR3 sequence: CAARGEGIFEAFF. The CDR3 DNA is TGTGCCGCCCGGGGGGAGGGGATCTTTGAAGCTTTCTTT.

Many counts were recorded for this clonotype. The chain couples TRBV28 to TRBJ1-2, with 7 bases aligning to TRBD1. Losses at the gene ends were 7 bases for V and 1 base for J; bases not matched to a gene: 12. The germline CDR1 and CDR2 sequences are MDHEN and SYDVKM. The CDR3 is 16 amino acids. The CDR3 region has the DNA TGTGCCAGCATACCTTACCCAGGGGGGGTTAACTATGGCTACACCTTC. Translating gives CASIPYPGGVNYGYTF.

This rearrangement joins TRBV6-6 to TRBJ2-7; 9 nucleotides match TRBD1. Germline CDR1 is MNHNY and CDR2 is SVGAGI (reference sequence). This CDR3 contains 15 residues. V lost 5 bases and J lost 6; bases outside the gene matches: 11. CDR3 in DNA: TGTGCCAGCAGTACACAGGGGGCGCCGAGTACCGAGCAGTACTTC. This translates into CASSTQGAPSTEQYF.

This clonotype has at least ten counts. This chain uses TRBV4-2 with TRBJ1-1; no definite D call. The CDR3 length is 13 residues. Trimming took off 0 bases at V and 7 bases at J, with 9 bases between the two ends. Germline CDR1 reads LGHNA; CDR2 reads YNFKEQ. CDR3 sequence: CASSQEHLGEAFF. In DNA form, the CDR3 reads TGTGCCAGCAGCCAAGAACACCTAGGTGAAGCTTTCTTT.

V and J are TRBV20-1 and TRBJ2-7, with D possibly matching TRBD2 (5 bases). Germline loops: CDR1 DFQATT, CDR2 SNEGSKA (reference sequence). V was pared by 0 bases and J by 2 bases, with 11 bases between. The CDR3 loop spans 14 amino acids. The CDR3 reads CSARDLDLAYEQYF. The CDR3 bases are TGCAGTGCTAGAGATCTGGACTTAGCCTACGAGCAGTACTTC.

This clonotype was seen at least ten times. This chain uses TRBV5-1 with TRBJ2-3; 8 bases line up with TRBD2. The CDR3 length is 16 residues. The junction had 9 bases not matched to a gene; V was cut back by 4 bases and J by 2 bases. Germline assignment: CDR1 SGHRS and CDR2 YFSETQ. CDR3 coding DNA: TGCGCCAGCAGCCGGGGGGGCCTGAGAGACACAGATACGCAGTATTTT. Translation gives CASSRGGLRDTDTQYF.

This clonotype was seen ten or more times. The genes are TRBV10-3 and TRBJ2-7; 10 nucleotides match TRBD2. Germline CDR1 reads ENHRY; CDR2 reads SYGVKD. V trimming: 3 bases; J trimming: 0 bases; junction bases outside the gene matches: 11. CDR3 length equals 18 residues. The CDR3 nucleotides are TGTGCCATCAGTGAAGAGGGACTAGCGATGTTGAGCTCCTACGAGCAGTACTTC. As protein: CAISEEGLAMLSSYEQYF.